Presented here are 17 T cell receptor beta chains from one specimen sequenced in a study of blood T cell repertoires in COVID-19. Produced via immunoSEQ multiplex PCR; TCRdb's table is partial and in-frame only. The sample holds about 82,000 clones, more than 70% seen once. The sequencing input was peripheral blood. These receptors originate from a woman aged 60-75 years with acute or convalescent COVID-19.

V and J are TRBV2 and TRBJ1-5; 11 nucleotides match TRBD1. V dropped 6 bases and J dropped 3; count of bases not matched to a gene: 7. Germline V gives CDR1 SNHLY, CDR2 FYNNEI. The CDR3 is 16 amino acids. The CDR3 coding sequence is TGTGCCAGCAGAGCTCGGACAGGGGGCCCCAATCAGCCCCAGCATTTT. It translates to CASRARTGGPNQPQHF.

The V gene is TRBV7-2, the J gene TRBJ2-2; D not resolved. Germline CDR1 SGHTA, CDR2 FQGNSA. CDR3 length equals 13 residues. V dropped 6 bases and J dropped 0 bases, with 5 bases sitting between them. The CDR3 loop reads CASRQPNTGELFF. In nucleotides, the CDR3 is TGTGCCAGCAGACAGCCGAACACCGGGGAGCTGTTTTTT.

CDR3 sequence (DNA): TGTGCCAGTAGAGCCGACAGGGGACGAGAGACCCAGTACTTC. It encodes CASRADRGRETQYF. The J gene is TRBJ2-5, the V gene TRBV19, with TRBD1 matching over 8 bases. There are 14 residues in the CDR3. After removal of 6 bases from V and 4 bases from J, the junction contained 7 bases not matched to a gene. Germline-derived CDR1 and CDR2 are LNHDA and SQIVND (reference sequence). Full variable domain (rest looked up from reference TRBV19 and TRBJ2-5): DGGITQSPKYLFRKEGQNVTLSCEQNLNHDAMYWYRQDPGQGLRLIYYSQIVNDFQKGDIAEGYSVSREKKESFPLTVTSAQKNPTAFYLCASRADRGRETQYFGPGTRLLVL.

Details on this clone: An end of the junction does not agree with germline; a read error may underlie this. This chain uses TRBV10-3 with TRBJ2-5; 10 nucleotides line up with TRBD2. The CDR3 spans 20 residues. Germline V lookup: CDR1 ENHRY, CDR2 SYGVKD. The CDR3 sequence: CAISSPRGASGREVQGTQYF. As DNA, the CDR3 is TGTGCCATCAGTAGTCCCCGGGGAGCTAGCGGGAGAGAAGTCCAAGGGACCCAGTACTTC.

There are a few counts of this clone. The gene calls are TRBV2 and TRBJ1-6; tentative D call: TRBD1 (5 bases). The germline V and J ends were trimmed by 3 bases and 9 bases, with 9 bases remaining between them. Germline values: CDR1 SNHLY, CDR2 FYNNEI. This CDR3 has 13 residues. The chain's CDR3 is CASSDRASSPLHF. In DNA, the CDR3 is TGTGCCAGCAGTGACAGGGCTAGTTCACCCCTCCACTTT.

The V gene is TRBV2, the J gene TRBJ1-5, with 10 bases identical to TRBD1. This CDR3 has 16 amino acids. In germline, CDR1 is SNHLY, CDR2 FYNNEI. The trim removed 4 bases at V and 4 bases at J, leaving 7 bases unmatched. The CDR3 DNA follows: TGTGCCAGCAGTGTTCCGGGACAGGGGCGTAATCAGCCCCAGCATTTT. It yields the protein CASSVPGQGRNQPQHF. The full variable domain, completed using reference TRBV2 and TRBJ1-5, is EPEVTQTPSHQVTQMGQEVILRCVPISNHLYFYWYRQILGQKVEFLVSFYNNEISEKSEIFDDQFSVERPDGSNFTLKIRSTKLEDSAMYFCASSVPGQGRNQPQHFGDGTRLSIL.

J is TRBJ1-2 and V is TRBV5-1, with a possible D match to TRBD1 (6 bases). Looked up from germline, CDR1 is SGHRS and CDR2 is YFSETQ. This CDR3 is 13 amino acids long. V was trimmed by 0 bases and J by 13 bases, leaving 16 bases between them. The CDR3 DNA reads as TGCGCCAGCAGCTTGGAACAGGGAAATCAGGGCACCTTC. Translating gives CASSLEQGNQGTF.

The chain combines TRBV7-2 with TRBJ2-3; the match to TRBD2 covers 9 bases. The CDR3 extends over 18 amino acids. Germline V gene lookup returns CDR1 SGHTA and CDR2 FQGNSA. V lost 5 bases to trimming and J lost 1 base; unmatched junction nucleotides: 13. The CDR3 here is CASSPPGLSGGRTDTQYF. The CDR3 DNA reads TGTGCCAGCAGCCCCCCCGGCTTAAGCGGGGGGCGCACAGATACGCAGTATTTT.

The genes are TRBV10-3 and TRBJ1-5; 7 nucleotides match TRBD1. The ends lost 2 bases at V and 9 bases at J; junction bases unmatched: 7. This CDR3 comprises 14 residues. Germline CDR1 and CDR2: ENHRY and SYGVKD. CDR3 in DNA: TGTGCCATCAGTGAGGGACAGGAACGGAGGCCCCAGCATTTT. Protein sequence: CAISEGQERRPQHF.

This chain connects TRBV7-9 to TRBJ1-2, with a possible D match to TRBD1 (6 bases). The V and J ends lost 3 bases and 6 bases respectively, with 17 bases between them. Germline V lookup: CDR1 SEHNR, CDR2 FQNEAQ (reference sequence). The CDR3 loop spans 15 amino acids. The CDR3 coding sequence is TGTGCCAGCAGCTTGGGGGCCGGAAATATCGATGGCTACACCTTC. Protein product: CASSLGAGNIDGYTF.

The chain employs TRBV28 and TRBJ1-1, with D possibly being TRBD1 (6 bases). Germline loops: CDR1 MDHEN, CDR2 SYDVKM. Trimming took 7 bases from V and 0 from J, leaving 12 bases between them. The CDR3 runs to 14 residues. CDR3 sequence: CASIKGGMNTEAFF. In DNA, the CDR3 is TGTGCCAGCATAAAGGGGGGGATGAACACTGAAGCTTTCTTT.

The chain uses TRBV5-1 and TRBJ1-1; D gene ambiguous. Germline V gene sequence: CDR1 SGHRS, CDR2 YFSETQ. The V end was cut by 3 bases, the J end by 8 bases, with 14 bases between. The CDR3 totals 13 residues. The chain's CDR3 is CASSSSPGGEAFF. CDR3 DNA sequence: TGCGCCAGCAGCTCCTCACCCGGCGGGGAAGCTTTCTTT.

CDR3 protein: CASRAGTRTVEAFF. For the CDR3, the DNA is TGCGCCAGCAGGGCCGGGACTAGAACAGTTGAAGCTTTCTTT. V gene TRBV10-2 combines with J gene TRBJ1-1; D perhaps matches TRBD1 (5 bases). The CDR3 has 14 residues. V shed 6 bases and J shed 7 bases, with 18 bases lying between them. CDR1 and CDR2 from the germline V gene are WSHSY and SAAADI.

The J gene is TRBJ1-5, the V gene TRBV10-3; 9 positions agree with TRBD1. CDR1 is ENHRY, CDR2 SYGVKD, per germline. The CDR3 runs to 14 residues. The trim removed 3 bases at V and 6 bases at J, leaving 3 bases unmatched. Here the CDR3 reads CAISEQGAGQPQHF. The CDR3 DNA sequence: TGTGCCATCAGTGAACAGGGGGCGGGTCAGCCCCAGCATTTT.

J is TRBJ2-1 and V is TRBV15; tentative D call: TRBD1 (5 bases). Trimming removed 1 base from V and 10 bases from J, with 17 bases in between. Germline loops: CDR1 LNHNV, CDR2 YYDKDF (reference sequence). This CDR3 is built from 15 residues. CDR3 region: CATSRVKGRLGEQFF. The DNA for the CDR3 is TGTGCCACCAGCAGAGTAAAGGGGCGTCTAGGGGAGCAGTTCTTC. The full variable domain, rest sourced from reference TRBV15 and TRBJ2-1, is DAMVIQNPRYQVTQFGKPVTLSCSQTLNHNVMYWYQQKSSQAPKLLFHYYDKDFNNEADTPDNFQSRRPNTSFCFLDIRSPGLGDTAMYLCATSRVKGRLGEQFFGPGTRLTVL.

The chain couples TRBV28 to TRBJ2-6; no reliable D call. Looked up from germline, CDR1 is MDHEN and CDR2 is SYDVKM. V was pared by 6 bases and J by 2 bases, with 11 bases between. CDR3 size: 15 residues. DNA of the CDR3: TGTGCCAGCAGCCCTCCTCTTCCTGGGGCCAACGTCCTGACTTTC. It codes for CASSPPLPGANVLTF.

The chain is built from TRBV4-2 and TRBJ1-1, with 7 positions matching TRBD1. From germline, CDR1 is LGHNA and CDR2 YNFKEQ. The length of the CDR3 is 16 residues. J gave up 7 bases and V 4 bases, and 15 bases lay outside the gene matches. The CDR3 loop reads CASSPGRGTDRGEAFF. CDR3 sequence (DNA): TGTGCCAGCAGCCCCGGAAGGGGGACAGACCGAGGTGAAGCTTTCTTT.